Each of the 10 T cell receptor delta chains below was sequenced from the same sample in a study of Vδ1+ human thymocytes. RNA was extracted from the cells and then reverse transcribed. Multiplex PCR used pooled V-gene forward primers and a constant-region reverse primer to amplify CDR3s. TCRdb used CATT to re-call clones from the multiplex PCR reads. The repertoire has 22,000 or so delta-chain clones, roughly 8% of them found once; the top ten carry approximately 1%. Overall study findings and caveats: In the thymus, TRG and TRD repertoires looked highly polyclonal with Gaussian CDR3 lengths.

Their target antigens are unknown. The sequenced material came from Vdelta1+ gamma-delta thymocytes from the thymus. Subset meaning: FACS-sorted CD3+ TCRalphabeta- TCRVdelta1+ TCRVdelta2- thymocytes. The receptors were gathered from a child younger than two who had congenital heart surgery.

The V and J genes are TRDV1 and TRDJ1; 8 positions agree with TRDD2. The CDR3 sequence is 23 residues long. V trimming: 2 bases; J trimming: 4 bases; junction bases outside the gene matches: 30. Germline V gives CDR1 TSWWSYY, CDR2 QGS. The CDR3 DNA is TGTGCTCTTGGGGAAAAGGTCCCAACCTTCCTAGGAATCTCCAGGGCGGCGGTCGATAAACTCATCTTT. Translating gives CALGEKVPTFLGISRAAVDKLIF.

This clone has a handful of counts. This chain links TRDV1 with TRDJ1, with a tentative D call TRDD3 (5 bases). The V end lost 2 bases, the J end lost 0 bases, and 28 bases lay between the germline ends. The CDR3 loop spans 21 amino acids. Germline CDR1 TSWWSYY, CDR2 QGS. Written as DNA, the CDR3 is TGTGCTCTTGGGGAATCCCCCGGGCCTGCCGTATCTGGGCATTACACCGATAAACTCATCTTT. This gives the protein CALGESPGPAVSGHYTDKLIF.

By proportion, this clone is large (0.1 to 1%). The sample has other DNA sequences that encode this CDR3 too. This sequence joins TRDV2 and TRDJ1; TRDD3 matches 8 bases. V lost 1 base to trimming and J lost 0 bases; unmatched junction nucleotides: 0. CDR3 size: 14 residues. Germline CDR1 GEAIGNYY, CDR2 EKD. CDR3 bases: TGTGCCTGTGACACTGGGGGATACACCGATAAACTCATCTTT. Protein product: CACDTGGYTDKLIF.

The chain recombines TRDV2 with TRDJ1, with 10 bases fitting TRDD3. V lost 3 bases and J lost 1; bases outside the gene matches: 10. The CDR3 is 17 amino acids. Germline V gives CDR1 GEAIGNYY, CDR2 EKD. Written as DNA, the CDR3 is TGTGCCTGTGACTCTCTAGGCTGGGGGATAGGCACCGATAAACTCATCTTT. It specifies CACDSLGWGIGTDKLIF.

This clone was counted a single time. The rearrangement links TRDV1 to TRDJ1; 7 nucleotides agree with TRDD3. The J gene is absent in TCRdb and was assigned here via DNA matching to germline. Germline V gives CDR1 TSWWSYY, CDR2 QGS. CDR3 size: 22 residues. With 0 bases clipped from V and 3 bases from J, the junction kept 25 bases outside the gene matches. In DNA form, the CDR3 reads TGTGCTCTTGGGGAACTACGCCTTTGGCGAAAAGGGGGATGCGTGATATCCGATAAACTCATCTTT. Translating gives CALGELRLWRKGGCVISDKLIF.

The genes are TRDV1 and TRDJ1, with 8 bases lining up with TRDD3. The CDR3 is 21 amino acids. The germline V gene encodes CDR1 TSWWSYY and CDR2 QGS. V lost 3 bases, J lost 3 bases, and 24 bases stayed unmatched. The CDR3 loop reads CALGDQPFRYGGIRVADKLIF. The CDR3 DNA reads as TGTGCTCTTGGGGACCAACCCTTCCGGTACGGGGGGATAAGGGTAGCCGATAAACTCATCTTT.

This clone was seen a handful of times. V gene TRDV1 combines with J gene TRDJ1; TRDD3 matches at 8 bases. Trimming cost V 4 bases and J 2 bases; bases outside gene matches: 15. Per germline, CDR1 TSWWSYY and CDR2 QGS. CDR3 length: 18 residues. Here the CDR3 reads CALGAIFLPWGNTDKLIF. The DNA for the CDR3 is TGTGCTCTTGGGGCGATATTCCTTCCCTGGGGGAATACCGATAAACTCATCTTT.

The rearrangement links TRDV1 to TRDJ1; TRDD2 is a possible D gene (6 bases). V lost 0 bases and J 3 bases, leaving 23 bases between the germline ends. Germline V CDR1 and CDR2: TSWWSYY, QGS. The CDR3 has 19 residues. The CDR3 region is CALGELWLSYEGTSDKLIF. CDR3 DNA: TGTGCTCTTGGGGAACTATGGCTCTCCTACGAGGGTACCTCCGATAAACTCATCTTT.

There are a few counts of this clone. The chain carries TRDV1 and TRDJ1; 8 positions agree with TRDD3. V shed 5 bases and J 0 bases; nucleotides not matched to a gene: 17. Germline V gene lookup returns CDR1 TSWWSYY and CDR2 QGS. CDR3 length: 19 residues. The CDR3 region is CALGRYFLLGVPYTDKLIF. In DNA, the CDR3 is TGTGCTCTTGGGCGATATTTTTTACTGGGGGTTCCGTACACCGATAAACTCATCTTT.

The chain is built from TRDV1 and TRDJ1, with 7 bases lining up with TRDD2. The J gene, left out of TCRdb, was set here by checking the DNA against germline. The CDR3 consists of 25 residues. CDR1 and CDR2 from the germline V gene are TSWWSYY and QGS. With 0 bases clipped from V and 0 bases from J, the junction kept 31 bases outside the gene matches. The DNA for the CDR3 is TGTGCTCTTGGGGAACTAGTCCGAGAGTTCCTACTCGGTAGGGGAGTCCAGGAGTACACCGATAAACTCATCTTT. This sequence encodes CALGELVREFLLGRGVQEYTDKLIF.